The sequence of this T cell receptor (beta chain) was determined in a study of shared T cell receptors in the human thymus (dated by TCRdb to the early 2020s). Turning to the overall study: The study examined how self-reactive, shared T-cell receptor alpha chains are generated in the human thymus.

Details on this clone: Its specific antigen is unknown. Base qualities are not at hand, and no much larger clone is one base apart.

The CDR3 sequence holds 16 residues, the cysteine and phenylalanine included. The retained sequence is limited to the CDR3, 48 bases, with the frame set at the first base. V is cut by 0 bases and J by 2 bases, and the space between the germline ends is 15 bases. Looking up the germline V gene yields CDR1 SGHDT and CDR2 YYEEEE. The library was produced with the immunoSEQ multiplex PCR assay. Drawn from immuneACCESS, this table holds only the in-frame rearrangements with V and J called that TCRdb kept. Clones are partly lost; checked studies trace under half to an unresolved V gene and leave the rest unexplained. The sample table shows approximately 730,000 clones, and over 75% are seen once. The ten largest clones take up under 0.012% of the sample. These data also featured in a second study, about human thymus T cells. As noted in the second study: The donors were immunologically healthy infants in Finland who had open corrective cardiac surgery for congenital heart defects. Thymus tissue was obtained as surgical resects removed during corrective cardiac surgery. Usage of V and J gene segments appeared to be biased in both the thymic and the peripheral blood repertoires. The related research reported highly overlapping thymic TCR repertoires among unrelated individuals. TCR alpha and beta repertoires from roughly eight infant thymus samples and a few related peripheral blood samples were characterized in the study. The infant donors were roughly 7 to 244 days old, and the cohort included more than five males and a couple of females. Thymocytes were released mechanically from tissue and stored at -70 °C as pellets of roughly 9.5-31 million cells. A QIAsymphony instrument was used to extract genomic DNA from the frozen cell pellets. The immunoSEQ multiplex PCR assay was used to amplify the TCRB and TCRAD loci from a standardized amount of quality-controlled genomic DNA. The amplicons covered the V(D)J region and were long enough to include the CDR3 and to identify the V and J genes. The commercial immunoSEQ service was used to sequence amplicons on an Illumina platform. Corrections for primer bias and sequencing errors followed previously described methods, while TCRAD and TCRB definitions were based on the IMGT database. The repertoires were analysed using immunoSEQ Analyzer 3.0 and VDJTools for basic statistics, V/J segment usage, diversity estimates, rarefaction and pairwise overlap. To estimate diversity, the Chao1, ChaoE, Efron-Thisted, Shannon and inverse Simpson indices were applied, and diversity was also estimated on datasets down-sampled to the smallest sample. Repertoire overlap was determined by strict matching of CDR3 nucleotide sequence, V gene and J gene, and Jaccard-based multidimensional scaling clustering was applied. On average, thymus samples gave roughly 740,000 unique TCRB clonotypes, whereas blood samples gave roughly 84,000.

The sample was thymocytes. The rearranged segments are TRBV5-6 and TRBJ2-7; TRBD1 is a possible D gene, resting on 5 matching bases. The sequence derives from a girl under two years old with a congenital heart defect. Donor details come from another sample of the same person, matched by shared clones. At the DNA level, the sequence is TGTGCCAGCAGCTTGGTTACCTCTCAGGGCACCTACGAGCAGTACTTC. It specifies CASSLVTSQGTYEQYF.